This TCR beta chain was observed in a study of blood T cell repertoires in COVID-19. Across the whole study: The cDNA or gDNA used as material had been derived from T cells, B-cell-depleted T cells, or PBMCs.

This CDR3 is built from 11 residues. Trimming removed 4 bases from V and 5 bases from J, with 6 bases in between. Germline lookup yields CDR1 SGHRS and CDR2 YFSETQ. Original processing notes: How many nucleated cells were present was estimated from reference gene primer amplification. The protocol was immunoSEQ multiplex PCR, while the TCRdb copy is restricted to in-frame clones and leaves out a portion. The V and J calls and clone size come from that table; D and trimming were worked out from the DNA. The sample has some 80,000 clones, under 90% seen once. This clonotype was sampled from a human donor in a cohort sampled during active COVID-19. The rearrangement joins TRBV5-1 to TRBJ1-1; D might be TRBD1 (5 bases). What was sequenced was peripheral blood. The CDR3 sequence: CASSRGTEAFF. CDR3 bases: TGCGCCAGCAGCCGGGGGACTGAAGCTTTCTTT.